This is a list of T cell receptor beta chains from one sample in a study of T cells in Graves' hyperthyroidism and ophthalmopathy. MiXCR, run by TCRdb on the multiplex PCR reads, gives a single entry per CDR3 protein. The sample records hundreds of thousands of distinct CDR3 sequences, around 15% being singletons. Sequencing was performed on blood. Receptors originate from a young woman with Graves' hyperthyroidism. Both conserved end residues are part of each CDR3. The order of the fields is D gene, V gene, J gene, clone size, CDR3 DNA, CDR3 protein. A D gene is named only where the DNA matches it firmly. Clone size is given for some rows only: seen once, a few or many times, or a class if the clone is expanded.

D: NA
V: TRBV11-3
J: TRBJ2-6
size: NA
DNA: TGTGCCAGCAGCTTAGGGCAGGGGCCGCACTCTGGGGCCAACGTCCTGACTTTC
CDR3: CASSLGQGPHSGANVLTF

D: NA
V: TRBV5-5
J: TRBJ1-1
size: many
DNA: TGTGCCAGCAGCTTGGCGGCTCCCATGAACACTGAAGCTTTCTTT
CDR3: CASSLAAPMNTEAFF

D: NA
V: TRBV6-1
J: TRBJ2-1
size: NA
DNA: TGTGCCAGCAGTATTGGGACCTTAGGCAATGAGCAGTTCTTC
CDR3: CASSIGTLGNEQFF

D: TRBD2
V: TRBV11-2
J: TRBJ2-5
size: many
DNA: TGTGCCAGCAGCTTAGATAGGCGGCTAGCGGGAGTTTCGAGAGAGACCCAGTACTTC
CDR3: CASSLDRRLAGVSRETQYF

D: TRBD2
V: TRBV6-1
J: TRBJ2-6
size: many
DNA: TGTGCCAGCAGGGGGGGGAGTTCTGGGGCCAACGTCCTGACTTTC
CDR3: CASRGGSSGANVLTF

D: TRBD2
V: TRBV11-2
J: TRBJ2-1
size: many
DNA: TGTGCCAGCAGCTCCCTAGCGGGTTACAATGAGCAGTTCTTC
CDR3: CASSSLAGYNEQFF

D: NA
V: TRBV7-2
J: TRBJ1-1
size: many
DNA: TGTGCCAGCAGCCGAGCGCAGGGGCCCACTTTTCTGTTCTTT
CDR3: CASSRAQGPTFLFF

D: NA
V: TRBV29-1
J: TRBJ1-1
size: few
DNA: TGCAGCGTTGTTAGGAGGTCTGAAGCTTTCTTT
CDR3: CSVVRRSEAFF

D: NA
V: TRBV11-2
J: TRBJ2-7
size: many
DNA: TGTGCCAGCAGCCCAAGCGTGGAGACCTACGAGCAGTACTTC
CDR3: CASSPSVETYEQYF

D: TRBD2
V: TRBV7-2
J: TRBJ2-7
size: many
DNA: TGTGCCAGCAGCTTGAGTCCTAGCGGGGGGTACTCCTACGAGCAGTACTTC
CDR3: CASSLSPSGGYSYEQYF

D: TRBD1
V: TRBV7-9
J: TRBJ2-4
size: many
DNA: TGTGCCAGCAGCTTGCTCCCCTTGGGACAGGACCTAGCCAAAAACATTCAGTACTTC
CDR3: CASSLLPLGQDLAKNIQYF

D: TRBD2
V: TRBV7-9
J: TRBJ2-3
size: few
DNA: TGTGCCAGCAGCTTAGGCCTAGCGGCTGGGGGAGACACGCAGTATTTT
CDR3: CASSLGLAAGGDTQYF

D: NA
V: TRBV2
J: TRBJ1-1
size: many
DNA: TGTGCCAGCAGCCATGGGCAGATGAATGAAGCTTTCTTT
CDR3: CASSHGQMNEAFF

D: NA
V: TRBV7-2
J: TRBJ1-2
size: many
DNA: TGTGCCAGCAGCTTAGCAGACGGAGTAAACTATGGCTACACCTTC
CDR3: CASSLADGVNYGYTF

D: NA
V: TRBV7-9
J: TRBJ1-1
size: few
DNA: TGTGCCAGCAGCTTAGGGGGGGGTGGTTACACTGAAGCTTTCTTT
CDR3: CASSLGGGGYTEAFF

D: NA
V: TRBV11-2
J: TRBJ2-7
size: many
DNA: TGTGCCAGCAGCTTGGGGTATTACTACGAGCAGTACTTC
CDR3: CASSLGYYYEQYF

D: NA
V: TRBV19
J: TRBJ1-5
size: few
DNA: TGTGCCAGTAGTGCCACCCGGGCTAGCAATCAGCCCCAGCATTTT
CDR3: CASSATRASNQPQHF

D: TRBD2
V: TRBV9
J: TRBJ2-1
size: many
DNA: TGTGCCAGCAGCGCCTCCCGCCTAGCGGCATCAAATGAGCAGTTCTTC
CDR3: CASSASRLAASNEQFF

D: NA
V: TRBV27
J: TRBJ2-7
size: many
DNA: TGTGCCAGCAGCGACCCAGACCGTCCCTACGAGCAGTACTTC
CDR3: CASSDPDRPYEQYF

D: TRBD2
V: TRBV30
J: TRBJ2-1
size: many
DNA: TGTGCCTGGAGTCGCGGACTAGCGGGGAACAATGAGCAGTTCTTC
CDR3: CAWSRGLAGNNEQFF

D: NA
V: TRBV30
J: TRBJ2-7
size: many
DNA: TGTGCCTGGAGTGTGGGGGGCAGCTACGAGCAGTACTTC
CDR3: CAWSVGGSYEQYF

D: NA
V: TRBV6-5
J: TRBJ2-7
size: many
DNA: TGTGCCAGCAGTTACGGGGACGGGAATGACGAGCAGTACTTC
CDR3: CASSYGDGNDEQYF

D: TRBD1
V: TRBV6-9
J: TRBJ1-1
size: NA
DNA: TGTGCCAGCAGTTACAACAGGGGGCCGGGGACTGAAGCTTTCTTT
CDR3: CASSYNRGPGTEAFF

D: NA
V: TRBV30
J: TRBJ1-5
size: few
DNA: TGTGCCTGGAGTATAAGGAGCAATCAGCCCCAGCATTTT
CDR3: CAWSIRSNQPQHF

D: TRBD2
V: TRBV5-5
J: TRBJ2-5
size: few
DNA: TGTGCCAGCAGCTTCGAGCGGGGGGGGGAGACCCAGTACTTC
CDR3: CASSFERGGETQYF

D: NA
V: TRBV24-1
J: TRBJ1-2
size: many
DNA: TGTGCCACCAGTGAAGGAAGGGCTAACTATGGCTACACCTTC
CDR3: CATSEGRANYGYTF

D: TRBD2
V: TRBV20-1
J: TRBJ2-1
size: many
DNA: TGCAGTGCTAGAGATCCCCTAACTAGCGGGAGTGGGAATGAGCAGTTCTTC
CDR3: CSARDPLTSGSGNEQFF

D: TRBD2
V: TRBV7-9
J: TRBJ2-1
size: NA
DNA: TGTGCCAGCACCAAAAGGGCGGGAGCGGGGGAGCAGTTCTTC
CDR3: CASTKRAGAGEQFF

D: TRBD2
V: TRBV11-2
J: TRBJ2-7
size: few
DNA: TGTGCCAGCAGCCTACTAGCGGAACGGGTATACGAGCAGTACTTC
CDR3: CASSLLAERVYEQYF

D: NA
V: TRBV7-3
J: TRBJ2-1
size: few
DNA: TGTGCCAGCAGCTCATTCCTAGGTGTCGATGAGCAGTTCTTC
CDR3: CASSSFLGVDEQFF

D: TRBD1
V: TRBV20-1
J: TRBJ2-5
size: many
DNA: TGCAGTGCTACAAAACTGACAGGGGGAAACCAAGAGACCCAGTACTTC
CDR3: CSATKLTGGNQETQYF

D: TRBD2
V: TRBV9
J: TRBJ2-3
size: NA
DNA: TGTGCCAGCAGCCCCGGGGGGAGATCCCTCACAGATACGCAGTATTTT
CDR3: CASSPGGRSLTDTQYF

D: NA
V: TRBV11-2
J: TRBJ2-6
size: few
DNA: TGTGCCAGCAGACGGTGGGGGGTCTCTGGGGCCAACGTCCTGACTTTC
CDR3: CASRRWGVSGANVLTF

D: TRBD1
V: TRBV12-3/TRBV12-4
J: TRBJ1-2
size: many
DNA: TGTGCCAGCAGTTTCTGGGACAGGGCTAACTATGGCTACACCTTC
CDR3: CASSFWDRANYGYTF

D: TRBD2
V: TRBV7-6
J: TRBJ2-7
size: many
DNA: TGTGCCAGCAGCCCATTAGCGGGAGTTGAAGCCCACGAGCAGTACTTC
CDR3: CASSPLAGVEAHEQYF